This T cell receptor (beta chain) comes out of a study of persistence of HIV-infected CD4 T cells. Study-level information: A median of 8 years of suppressive ART preceded sampling.

Study conclusions and caveats: TCRbeta richness was lower in CMV- and Gag-responding cells than in anti-CD3/anti-CD28-responding cells.

Overlapping HIV-1 Gag 15-mer peptides at approximately 1 ug per peptide per mL were used. Sorted nonresponding memory CD4+ T cells were CD40L-negative, CD69-negative, CD45RO-high. Suppressive ART was started during chronic HIV-1 infection in these adults. In regard to this clone: Its target is unknown.

Sequencing used immunoSEQ version 4 in survey mode. Sequencing was performed with immunoSEQ multiplex PCR; in TCRdb, only in-frame clones are kept and a portion is missing. This table has tens of thousands of clones, approximately 78% appearing once. This CDR3 spans 13 amino acids. Trimming shortened V by 5 bases and J by 8 bases, and 13 bases separated the two germline ends. The chain employs TRBV12-3 or TRBV12-4 and TRBJ1-3; D gene uncertain. Sequenced material: CD4+ T cells sorted from PBMCs after approximately 19-hour stimulation, taken from a patient who received antiretroviral therapy. The receptor was isolated from an adult man with HIV who was CMV-seropositive. CDR3 amino acids: CASSPYRTDTIYF. DNA for the CDR3: TGTGCCAGCAGTCCCTACCGTACGGACACCATATATTTT.